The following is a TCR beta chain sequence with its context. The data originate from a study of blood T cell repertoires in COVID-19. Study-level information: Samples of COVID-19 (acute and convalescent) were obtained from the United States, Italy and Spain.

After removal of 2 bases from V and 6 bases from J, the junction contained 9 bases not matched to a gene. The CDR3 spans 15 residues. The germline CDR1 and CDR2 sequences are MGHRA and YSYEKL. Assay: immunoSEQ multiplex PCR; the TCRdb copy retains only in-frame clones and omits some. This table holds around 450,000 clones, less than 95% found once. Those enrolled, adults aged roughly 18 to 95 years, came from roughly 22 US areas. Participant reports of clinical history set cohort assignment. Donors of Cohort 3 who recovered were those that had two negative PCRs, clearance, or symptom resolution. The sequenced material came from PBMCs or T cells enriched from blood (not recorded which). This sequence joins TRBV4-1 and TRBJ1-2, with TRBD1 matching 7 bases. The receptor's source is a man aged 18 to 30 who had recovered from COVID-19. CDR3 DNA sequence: TGCGCCAGCAGCCAACCCACCGACAGGGATGATGGCTACACCTTC. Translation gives CASSQPTDRDDGYTF.